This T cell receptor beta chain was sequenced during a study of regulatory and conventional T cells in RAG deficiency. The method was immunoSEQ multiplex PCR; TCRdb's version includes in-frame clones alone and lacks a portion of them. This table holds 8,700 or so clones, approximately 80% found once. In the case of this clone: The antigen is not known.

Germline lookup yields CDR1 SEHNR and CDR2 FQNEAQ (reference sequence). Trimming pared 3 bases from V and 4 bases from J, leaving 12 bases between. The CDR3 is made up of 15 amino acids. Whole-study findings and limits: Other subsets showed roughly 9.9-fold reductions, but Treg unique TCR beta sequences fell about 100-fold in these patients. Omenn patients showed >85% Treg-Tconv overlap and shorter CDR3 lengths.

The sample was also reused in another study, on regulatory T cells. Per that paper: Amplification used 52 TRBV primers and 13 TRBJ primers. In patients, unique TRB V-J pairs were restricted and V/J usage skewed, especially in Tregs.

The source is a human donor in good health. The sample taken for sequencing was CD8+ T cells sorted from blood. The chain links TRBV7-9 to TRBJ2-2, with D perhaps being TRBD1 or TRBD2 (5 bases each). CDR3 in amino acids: CASSLWLGATGELFF. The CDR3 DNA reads TGTGCCAGCAGCTTGTGGCTCGGGGCCACCGGGGAGCTGTTTTTT.